The source of this T cell receptor beta chain is a study of radiation and T cells in renal cell carcinoma. Assay used: immunoSEQ multiplex PCR; TCRdb lists only in-frame clones, some missing. The sample holds 150,000 or so clones, roughly 90% seen once. Time point here: blood 4 weeks post-SBRT, at nephrectomy. Regarding treatment: 15 Gy SBRT to primary tumor, nephrectomy 4 weeks later. Nephrectomy followed 15 Gy stereotactic body radiation by 4 weeks. Blood was sampled at baseline, 2 weeks and 4 weeks after SBRT. Clear cell pathology was present in this patient's renal cell carcinoma. The material was blood, obtained from a patient whose treatment included radiotherapy and nephrectomy. The clonotype comes from a woman aged 45-65 years with renal cell carcinoma.

CDR3 region: CSATRGEAFF. CDR3 in DNA: TGCAGTGCTACCCGGGGTGAAGCTTTCTTT. V is TRBV20-1 and J is TRBJ1-1; D is undetermined. Trimming left V 4 bases short and J 7 bases short, with 7 bases between. The length of the CDR3 is 10 residues. CDR1 and CDR2 (germline): DFQATT, SNEGSKA (reference sequence).